The entry that follows covers one TCR beta chain sequence. This record belongs to a study of T cell changes during pregnancy in multiple sclerosis. Trimming shortened V by 8 bases and J by 0 bases, and 19 bases separated the two germline ends. This CDR3 has 16 amino acids. Germline CDR1 and CDR2: SGHNT and YENEEA. Sequenced by immunoSEQ multiplex PCR; TCRdb stores in-frame clones only, minus some. The data hold about 110,000 clones, with 91% observed a single time. The sequence was obtained from a female donor with multiple sclerosis, enrolled in a pregnancy study. Material: peripheral blood, obtained before pregnancy. The J gene is TRBJ1-1, the V gene TRBV11-3; D possibly corresponds to TRBD1 (5 bases). CDR3 residues: CASSGETEHMNTEAFF. The CDR3 nucleotides are TGTGCCAGCTCGGGGGAAACAGAGCACATGAACACTGAAGCTTTCTTT.